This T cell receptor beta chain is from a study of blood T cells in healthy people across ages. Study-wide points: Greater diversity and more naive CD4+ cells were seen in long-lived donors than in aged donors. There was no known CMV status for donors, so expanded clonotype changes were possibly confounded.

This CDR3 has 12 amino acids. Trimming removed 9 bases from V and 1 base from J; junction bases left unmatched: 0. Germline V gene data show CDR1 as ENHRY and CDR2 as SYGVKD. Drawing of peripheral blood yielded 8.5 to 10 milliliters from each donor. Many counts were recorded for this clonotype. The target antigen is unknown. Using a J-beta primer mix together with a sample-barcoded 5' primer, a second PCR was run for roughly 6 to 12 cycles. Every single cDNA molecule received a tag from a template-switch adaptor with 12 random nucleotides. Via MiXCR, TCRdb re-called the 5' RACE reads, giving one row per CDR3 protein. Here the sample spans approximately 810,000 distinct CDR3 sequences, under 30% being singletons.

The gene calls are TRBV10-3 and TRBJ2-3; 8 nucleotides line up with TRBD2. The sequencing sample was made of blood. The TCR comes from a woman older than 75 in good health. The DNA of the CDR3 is TGTGCCATAGCGGGGGGCACAGATACGCAGTATTTT. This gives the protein CAIAGGTDTQYF.